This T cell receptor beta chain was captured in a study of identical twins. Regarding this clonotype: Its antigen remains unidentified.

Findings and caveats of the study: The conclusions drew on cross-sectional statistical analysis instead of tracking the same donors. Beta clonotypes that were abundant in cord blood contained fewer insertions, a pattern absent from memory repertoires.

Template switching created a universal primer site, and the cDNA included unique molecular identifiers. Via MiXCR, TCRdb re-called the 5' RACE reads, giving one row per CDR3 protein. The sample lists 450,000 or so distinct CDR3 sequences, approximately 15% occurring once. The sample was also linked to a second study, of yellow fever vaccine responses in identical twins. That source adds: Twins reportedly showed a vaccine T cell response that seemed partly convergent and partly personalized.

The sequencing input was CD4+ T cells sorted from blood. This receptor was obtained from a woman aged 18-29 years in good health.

The CDR3, as DNA: TGTGCCAGCAGTTCCCTCTTCAGGAACTCCCAAGAGACCCAGTACTTC. This codes for CASSSLFRNSQETQYF. The chain is built from TRBV6-5 and TRBJ2-5; D unresolved. Germline loops: CDR1 MNHEY, CDR2 SVGAGI. The CDR3 is 16 residues long. V dropped 4 bases and J dropped 1 base, with 16 bases sitting between them.